This T cell receptor (beta chain) stems from a study of vaccination and CD4 T cells after COVID-19. Researchers used the Oncomine TCR Beta short-read assay to sequence DNA from cultured CD4+ T cells. TCRdb re-analysed the PCR reads in MiXCR, keeping a single row per CDR3 protein. The sample includes several thousand distinct CDR3 sequences, 39% of them seen just once. Treatment denoted: roughly 10-day PBMC culture with coronavirus spike peptide pools or control peptides (ViraFEST assay). The unexposed donor's CD4+ T cells were collected before the COVID-19 pandemic (2011-2018). At days 3 and 7, half the medium was exchanged for fresh IL-2 medium. Comment on this clonotype: Antigen unknown.

The CDR3 is made up of 14 amino acids. The germline V gene encodes CDR1 SGHNT and CDR2 YYREEE (reference sequence). Trimming left V 1 base short and J 5 bases short, with 12 bases between. The source material was CD4+ T cells from blood, cultured in vitro. The chain employs TRBV5-4 and TRBJ2-5; either TRBD1 or TRBD2 may fit D (6 bases each). This TCR was recovered from a human donor in good health. CDR3 protein: CASSLFGGGETQYF. CDR3 bases: TGTGCCAGCAGCTTGTTCGGGGGCGGGGAGACCCAGTACTTC.